Sequencing of this T cell receptor beta chain was carried out in a study of regulatory T cells in long-lasting Graves disease. The overall study: Graves' patients who were just diagnosed had used antithyroid drugs for under 3 months.

Time point in this sample: newly diagnosed GD, antithyroid drugs for less than 3 months. The authors made the TCR library using RNA they extracted from PBMCs. HTBI primers from iRepertoire and Arm-PCR of CDR3 regions yielded the TCR beta libraries. One entry per CDR3 protein, called by TCRdb with MiXCR from the multiplex PCR reads. The table lists 350,000 to 450,000 distinct CDR3 sequences, about 12% of them singletons, with approximately 20% in the top ten. The same sample was also used in a study of T cells in Graves' hyperthyroidism and ophthalmopathy. That source reports: Uncontrolled infection, other autoimmune disease, pregnancy or lactation excluded patients. Blood also contained most expanded thyroid clonotypes above 0.001.

This specimen was peripheral blood mononuclear cells (PBMCs), taken at new diagnosis, from a patient treated with antithyroid drugs. The sequence derives from a woman under 30 with Graves disease.

The DNA for the CDR3 is TGTGCCAGCAGCCACGGACAGAGAACACACGAAACTAATGAAAAACTGTTTTTT. This encodes CASSHGQRTHETNEKLFF. The chain couples TRBV7-6 to TRBJ1-4; tentative D call: TRBD1 (6 bases). The CDR3 totals 18 residues. The germline V gene has CDR1 SGHVS and CDR2 FNYEAQ. Trimming pared 5 bases from V and 1 base from J, leaving 20 bases between.